The clone carrying this TCR beta chain has just a few counts. Its antigen is currently unknown. At one end the junction does not follow the germline gene, possibly because of a read error. A second PCR, run for about 7 to 11 cycles, used a sample-barcoded 5' primer plus a J-beta primer mix. MiXCR, run by TCRdb on the 5' RACE reads, gives a single entry per CDR3 protein. The sample consists of over 950,000 distinct CDR3 sequences, just over 50% of them appearing once. The CDR3 has 13 amino acids. Germline lookup yields CDR1 SQVTM and CDR2 ANQGSEA. The source of the sample is a study of blood T cells in healthy people across ages. Turning to the study itself: About one barcoded beta molecule was captured per two T cells (by template switching). Broader study findings: Observed TCR beta diversity per million T cells went down as age went up. This fall followed a roughly linear course with age.

This clonotype was obtained from a woman aged 55-70 years in good health. V usage is TRBV29-1 and J usage is TRBJ2-1, with 10 bases matching TRBD2. Sequenced: blood. In DNA form, the CDR3 reads TGCAGAGTTGCGGGACTAGCGAGCAATGAGCAGTTCTTC. It encodes CRVAGLASNEQFF.